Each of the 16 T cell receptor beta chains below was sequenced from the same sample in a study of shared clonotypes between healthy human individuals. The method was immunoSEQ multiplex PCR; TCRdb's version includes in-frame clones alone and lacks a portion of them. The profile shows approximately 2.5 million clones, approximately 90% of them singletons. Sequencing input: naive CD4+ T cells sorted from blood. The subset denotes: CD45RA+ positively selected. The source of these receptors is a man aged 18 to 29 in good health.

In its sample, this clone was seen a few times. The CDR3 sequence is CASSSFAGAVGELFF. In DNA form, the CDR3 reads TGTGCCAGCAGCTCCTTCGCGGGGGCGGTCGGGGAGCTGTTTTTT. This rearrangement joins TRBV9 to TRBJ2-2; a weak D match, TRBD2 (7 bases). This CDR3 comprises 15 residues. CDR1 and CDR2 (germline): SGDLS, YYNGEE. Trimming shortened V by 4 bases and J by 7 bases, and 17 bases separated the two germline ends. The variable domain in full, completed from reference TRBV9 and TRBJ2-2, reads DSGVTQTPKHLITATGQRVTLRCSPRSGDLSVYWYQQSLDQGLQFLIQYYNGEERAKGNILERFSAQQFPDLHSELNLSSLELGDSALYFCASSSFAGAVGELFFGEGSRLTVL.

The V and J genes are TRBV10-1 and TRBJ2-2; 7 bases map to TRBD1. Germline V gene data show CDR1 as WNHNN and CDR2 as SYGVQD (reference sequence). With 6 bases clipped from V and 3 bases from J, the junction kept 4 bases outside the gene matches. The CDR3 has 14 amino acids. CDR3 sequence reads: CASRQGSDTGELFF. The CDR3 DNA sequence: TGCGCCAGCAGACAGGGGTCGGACACCGGGGAGCTGTTTTTT.

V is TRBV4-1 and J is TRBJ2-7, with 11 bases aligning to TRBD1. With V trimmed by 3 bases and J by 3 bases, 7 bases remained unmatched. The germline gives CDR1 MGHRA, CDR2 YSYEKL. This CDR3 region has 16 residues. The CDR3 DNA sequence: TGCGCCAGCAGCCAGGCCGGGACAGGGGGTCTCTACGAGCAGTACTTC. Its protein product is CASSQAGTGGLYEQYF.

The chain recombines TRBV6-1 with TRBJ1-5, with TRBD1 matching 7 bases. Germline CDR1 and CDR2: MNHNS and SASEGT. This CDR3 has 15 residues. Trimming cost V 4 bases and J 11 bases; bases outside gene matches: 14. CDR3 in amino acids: CASSAIFGQDLAQHF. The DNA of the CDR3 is TGTGCCAGCAGTGCAATCTTCGGACAGGATTTGGCCCAGCATTTT.

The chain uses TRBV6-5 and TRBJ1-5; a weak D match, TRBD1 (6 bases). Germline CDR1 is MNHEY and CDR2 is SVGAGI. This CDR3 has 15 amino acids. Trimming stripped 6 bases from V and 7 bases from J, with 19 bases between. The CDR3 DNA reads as TGTGCCAGCAGCGAGGCAGGGGCCCTCGGGCAGCCCCAGCATTTT. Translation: CASSEAGALGQPQHF.

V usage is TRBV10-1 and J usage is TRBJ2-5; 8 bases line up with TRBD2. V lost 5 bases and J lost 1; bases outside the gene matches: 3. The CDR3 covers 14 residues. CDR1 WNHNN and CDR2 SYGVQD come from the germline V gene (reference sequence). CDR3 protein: CASSRGGAQETQYF. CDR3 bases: TGCGCCAGCAGTCGGGGGGGGGCCCAAGAGACCCAGTACTTC.

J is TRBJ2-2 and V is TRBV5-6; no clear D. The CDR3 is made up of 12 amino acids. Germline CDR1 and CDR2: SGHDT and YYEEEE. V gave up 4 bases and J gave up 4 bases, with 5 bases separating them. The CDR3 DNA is TGTGCCAGCAGCCAAATCACCGGGGAGCTGTTTTTT. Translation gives CASSQITGELFF.

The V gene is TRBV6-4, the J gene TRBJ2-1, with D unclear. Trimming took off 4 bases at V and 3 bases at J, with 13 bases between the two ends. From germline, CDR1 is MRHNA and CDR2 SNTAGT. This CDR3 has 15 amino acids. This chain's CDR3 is CASSASVGVYNEQFF. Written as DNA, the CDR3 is TGTGCCAGCAGTGCCTCCGTGGGCGTCTACAATGAGCAGTTCTTC.

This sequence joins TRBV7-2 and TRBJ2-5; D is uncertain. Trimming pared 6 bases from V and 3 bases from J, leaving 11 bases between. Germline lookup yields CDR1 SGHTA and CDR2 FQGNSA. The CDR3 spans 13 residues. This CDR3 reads CASRKGVKETQYF. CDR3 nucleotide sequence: TGTGCCAGCAGAAAGGGCGTGAAAGAGACCCAGTACTTC.

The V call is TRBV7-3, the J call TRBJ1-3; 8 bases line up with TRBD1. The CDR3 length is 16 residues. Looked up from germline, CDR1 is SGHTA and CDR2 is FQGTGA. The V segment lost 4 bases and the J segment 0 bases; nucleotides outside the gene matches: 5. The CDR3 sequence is CASSSRQGSSGNTIYF. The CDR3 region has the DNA TGTGCCAGCAGCTCCCGACAGGGGAGCTCTGGAAACACCATATATTTT.

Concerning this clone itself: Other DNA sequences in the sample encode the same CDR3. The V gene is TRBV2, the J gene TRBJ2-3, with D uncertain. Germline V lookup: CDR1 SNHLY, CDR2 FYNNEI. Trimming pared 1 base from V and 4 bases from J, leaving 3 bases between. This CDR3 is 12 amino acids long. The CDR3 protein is CASSEGPDTQYF. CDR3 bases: TGTGCCAGCAGTGAAGGTCCAGATACGCAGTATTTT.

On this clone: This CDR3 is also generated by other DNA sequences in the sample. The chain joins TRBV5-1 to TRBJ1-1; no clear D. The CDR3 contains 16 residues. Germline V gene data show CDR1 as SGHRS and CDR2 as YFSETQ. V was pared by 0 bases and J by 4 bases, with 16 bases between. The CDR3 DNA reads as TGCGCCAGCAGCTTGGTGGAGGGAGTTGCCGGCACTGAAGCTTTCTTT. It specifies CASSLVEGVAGTEAFF.

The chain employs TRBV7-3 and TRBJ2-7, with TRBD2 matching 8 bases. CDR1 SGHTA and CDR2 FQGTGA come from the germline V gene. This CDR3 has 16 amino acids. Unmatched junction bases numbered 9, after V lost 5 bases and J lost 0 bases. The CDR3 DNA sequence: TGTGCCAGCAGCCCCCGGGGGGGGGCGAACTCCTACGAGCAGTACTTC. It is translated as CASSPRGGANSYEQYF.

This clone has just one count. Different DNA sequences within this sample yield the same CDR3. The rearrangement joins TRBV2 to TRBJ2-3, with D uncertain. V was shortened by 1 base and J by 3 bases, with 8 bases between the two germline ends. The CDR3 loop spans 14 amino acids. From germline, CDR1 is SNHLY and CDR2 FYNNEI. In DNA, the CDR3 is TGTGCCAGCAGTGAAGGTCCGAGGACAGATACGCAGTATTTT. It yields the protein CASSEGPRTDTQYF. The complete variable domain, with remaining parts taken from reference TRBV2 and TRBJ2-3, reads EPEVTQTPSHQVTQMGQEVILRCVPISNHLYFYWYRQILGQKVEFLVSFYNNEISEKSEIFDDQFSVERPDGSNFTLKIRSTKLEDSAMYFCASSEGPRTDTQYFGPGTRLTVL.

This CDR3 reads CASSTRTVGQETQYF. CDR3 nucleotide sequence: TGCGCCAGCAGCACGCGGACAGTAGGGCAAGAGACCCAGTACTTC. The rearrangement links TRBV5-1 to TRBJ2-5; D possibly corresponds to TRBD1 (6 bases). Germline loops: CDR1 SGHRS, CDR2 YFSETQ. The ends were cut back, 4 bases at V and 2 bases at J, with 15 bases in the middle. This CDR3 has 15 residues. Using reference TRBV5-1 and TRBJ2-5 for the parts outside the CDR3, the full variable domain is KAGVTQTPRYLIKTRGQQVTLSCSPISGHRSVSWYQQTPGQGLQFLFEYFSETQRNKGNFPGRFSGRQFSNSRSEMNVSTLELGDSALYLCASSTRTVGQETQYFGPGTRLLVL.

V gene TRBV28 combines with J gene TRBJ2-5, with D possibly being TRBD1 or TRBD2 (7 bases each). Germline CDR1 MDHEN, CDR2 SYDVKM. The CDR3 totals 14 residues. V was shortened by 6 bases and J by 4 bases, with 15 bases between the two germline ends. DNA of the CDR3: TGTGCCAGCAGACCGACAGGGAGGGGAGAGACCCAGTACTTC. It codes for CASRPTGRGETQYF.